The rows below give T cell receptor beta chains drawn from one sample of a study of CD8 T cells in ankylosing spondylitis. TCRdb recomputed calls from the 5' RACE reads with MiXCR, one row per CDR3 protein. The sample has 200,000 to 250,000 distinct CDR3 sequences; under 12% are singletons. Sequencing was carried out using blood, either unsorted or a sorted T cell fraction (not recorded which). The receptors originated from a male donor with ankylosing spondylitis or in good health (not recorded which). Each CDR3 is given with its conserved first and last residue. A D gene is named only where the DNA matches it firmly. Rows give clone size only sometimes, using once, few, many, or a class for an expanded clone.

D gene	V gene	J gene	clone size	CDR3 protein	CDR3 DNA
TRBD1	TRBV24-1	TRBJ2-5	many	CATSDADRGRETQYF	TGTGCCACCAGTGATGCGGACAGGGGACGAGAGACCCAGTACTTC
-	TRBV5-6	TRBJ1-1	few	CASSSYQGENTEAFF	TGTGCCAGCAGCTCCTATCAGGGCGAGAACACTGAAGCTTTCTTT
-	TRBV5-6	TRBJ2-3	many	CASSLAFREPDTQYF	TGTGCCAGCAGCTTGGCCTTTCGTGAGCCAGATACGCAGTATTTT
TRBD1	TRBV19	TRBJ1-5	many	CASLDRGHQPQHF	TGTGCCAGTCTTGACAGGGGACATCAGCCCCAGCATTTT
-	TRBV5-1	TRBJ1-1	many	CASSFDGTPNTEAFF	TGCGCCAGCAGCTTCGACGGGACTCCGAACACTGAAGCTTTCTTT
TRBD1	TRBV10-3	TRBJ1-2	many	CATTRNIPGQHNYGYTF	TGTGCCACCACGAGGAACATACCGGGACAGCATAACTATGGCTACACCTTC
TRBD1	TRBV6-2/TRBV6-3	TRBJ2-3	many	CASSYSIFLIGTGARLESTDTQYF	TGTGCCAGCAGTTACTCGATCTTCCTTATCGGGACAGGGGCGAGACTAGAGAGCACAGATACGCAGTATTTT
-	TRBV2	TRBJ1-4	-	CASSGNVVPNEKLFF	TGTGCCAGCAGTGGGAATGTTGTACCGAATGAAAAACTGTTTTTT
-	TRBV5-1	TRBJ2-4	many	CASSLEGVKNIQYF	TGCGCCAGCAGCTTGGAGGGGGTCAAAAACATTCAGTACTTC
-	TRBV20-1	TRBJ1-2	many	CSAKTGQDGYTF	TGCAGTGCTAAAACAGGGCAGGATGGCTACACCTTC
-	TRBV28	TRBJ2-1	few	CASIVAPCKEFF	TGTGCCAGCATTGTGGCACCCTGCAAGGAGTTCTTC
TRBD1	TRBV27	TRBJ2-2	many	CASMTGQANTGELFF	TGTGCCAGCATGACGGGACAGGCGAACACCGGGGAGCTGTTTTTT
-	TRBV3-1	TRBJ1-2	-	CASSQEGAGNYGYTF	TGTGCCAGCAGCCAAGAGGGCGCTGGCAACTATGGCTACACCTTC
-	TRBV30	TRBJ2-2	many	CAWTGRAGELFF	TGTGCCTGGACAGGGCGAGCCGGGGAGCTGTTTTTT
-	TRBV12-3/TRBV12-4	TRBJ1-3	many	CASSAGNTIYF	TGTGCCAGCAGTGCGGGAAACACCATATATTTT
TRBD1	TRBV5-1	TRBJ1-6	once	CASSGGQGFSSPLHF	TGCGCCAGCAGCGGGGGACAGGGATTCAGTTCACCCCTCCACTTT
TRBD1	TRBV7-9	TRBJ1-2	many	CASSHAGGYGYTF	TGTGCCAGCAGCCACGCAGGGGGCTATGGCTACACCTTC
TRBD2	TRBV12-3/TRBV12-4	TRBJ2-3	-	CASSLGPSGASGYF	TGTGCCAGCAGTTTAGGTCCTAGCGGGGCCTCGGGGTATTTT
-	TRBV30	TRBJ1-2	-	CAWEGVKGLGYTF	TGTGCCTGGGAGGGGGTGAAGGGGCTTGGCTACACCTTC
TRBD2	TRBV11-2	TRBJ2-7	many	CASSQGASGPTPKYEQYF	TGTGCCAGCAGCCAGGGTGCTAGCGGCCCCACCCCAAAATACGAGCAGTACTTC
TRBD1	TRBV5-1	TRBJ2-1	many	CASYMGQGEKNEQFF	TGCGCCAGCTATATGGGACAGGGGGAGAAGAATGAGCAGTTCTTC
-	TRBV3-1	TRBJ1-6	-	CASSQEPQGSPLHF	TGTGCCAGCAGCCAAGAACCCCAGGGGTCACCCCTCCACTTT
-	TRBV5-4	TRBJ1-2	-	CASSLEVGAPLTRF	TGTGCCAGCAGCTTGGAAGTGGGGGCCCCACTTACGCGGTTC
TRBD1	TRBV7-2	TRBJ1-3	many	CASSRTGGSGNTIYF	TGTGCCAGCAGCCGGACAGGGGGCTCTGGAAACACCATATATTTT
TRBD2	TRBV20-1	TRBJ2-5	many	CSARETSGAAQYF	TGCAGTGCTAGGGAGACTAGCGGGGCGGCCCAGTACTTC
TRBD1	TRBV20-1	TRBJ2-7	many	CSARGGQVDYEQYF	TGCAGTGCTAGGGGGGGACAGGTCGACTACGAGCAGTACTTC
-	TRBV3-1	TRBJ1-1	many	CATMAGSEAFF	TGTGCCACCATGGCAGGGTCTGAAGCTTTCTTT
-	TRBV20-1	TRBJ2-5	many	CSARVAIDSQETQYF	TGCAGTGCTAGGGTGGCCATCGACAGCCAAGAGACCCAGTACTTC
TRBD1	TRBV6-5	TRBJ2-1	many	CASSYPQGANFNEQFF	TGTGCCAGCAGTTACCCCCAGGGGGCGAATTTCAATGAGCAGTTCTTC
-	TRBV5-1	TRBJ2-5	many	CASSLTRWGAGETQYF	TGCGCCAGCAGCTTAACGCGGTGGGGGGCCGGGGAGACCCAGTACTTC
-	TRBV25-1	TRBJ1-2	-	CASSDWTDNYGYTF	TGTGCCAGCAGTGACTGGACTGATAACTATGGCTACACCTTC
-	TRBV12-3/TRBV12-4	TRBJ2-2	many	CASSLRQVSNTGELFF	TGTGCCAGCAGTCTCAGACAGGTTTCGAACACCGGGGAGCTGTTTTTT
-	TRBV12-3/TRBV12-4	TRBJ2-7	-	CASSLPIPWEQYF	TGTGCCAGCAGTTTACCTATTCCCTGGGAGCAGTACTTC
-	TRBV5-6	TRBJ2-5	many	CASTPVGTQETQYF	TGTGCCAGCACCCCTGTCGGGACTCAAGAGACCCAGTACTTC
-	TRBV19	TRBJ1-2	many	CASKRNSIYGYTF	TGTGCCAGTAAAAGGAACAGCATATATGGCTACACCTTC
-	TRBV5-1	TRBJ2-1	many	CATNREPGSYNEQFF	TGCGCCACCAATCGGGAGCCGGGCTCCTACAATGAGCAGTTCTTC
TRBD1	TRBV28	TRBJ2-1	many	CASRTGTAYNEQFF	TGTGCCAGCAGAACCGGGACAGCTTACAATGAGCAGTTCTTC
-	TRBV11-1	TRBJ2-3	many	CASSFVGVTDTQYF	TGTGCCAGCAGCTTTGTAGGGGTCACAGATACGCAGTATTTT
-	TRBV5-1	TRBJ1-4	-	CASSSIGDTSTNEKLFF	TGCGCCAGCAGCTCCATAGGAGATACTTCAACTAATGAAAAACTGTTTTTT
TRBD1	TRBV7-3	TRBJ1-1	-	CASSPGQGLDNTEAFF	TGTGCCAGCAGCCCTGGACAGGGCTTGGATAACACTGAAGCTTTCTTT
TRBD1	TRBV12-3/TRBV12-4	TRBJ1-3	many	CASSSRTGGGGNTIYF	TGTGCCAGCAGTAGCCGAACAGGGGGCGGCGGAAACACCATATATTTT